The 27 T cell receptor beta chains listed next were all sequenced from one sample in a study of T cell repertoires in cytomegalovirus infection. Antigens of these TCRs are unknown. In TCRdb, the reads were re-called with MiXCR into one record per CDR3 protein. In the table there are 570,000 or so distinct CDR3 sequences, about 39% of which are singletons. Material: cultured PBMCs, obtained from culture after CMV antigen stimulation. The receptors come from a human donor in good health (CMV status not recorded). Some clones in this sample may be carry-over from other donors' samples.

A few counts support this clonotype. CDR3 in amino acids: CASSQESPARSGNTIYF. The DNA for the CDR3 is TGCGCCAGCAGCCAAGAATCGCCAGCACGCTCTGGAAACACCATATATTTT. The chain joins TRBV4-1 to TRBJ1-3, with unresolved D. The V end lost 0 bases, the J end lost 0 bases, and 12 bases lay between the germline ends. The CDR3 contains 17 residues. The germline CDR1 and CDR2 sequences are MGHRA and YSYEKL.

The V gene is TRBV6-5, the J gene TRBJ1-1; TRBD1 matches at 9 bases. In germline, CDR1 is MNHEY, CDR2 SVGAGI. Trimming cost V 4 bases and J 5 bases; bases outside gene matches: 2. The CDR3 totals 13 residues. DNA for the CDR3: TGTGCCAGCAGTTCCGGGACAGGGACTGAAGCTTTCTTT. Translation: CASSSGTGTEAFF.

In this sample, this clonotype turned up a few times. The V gene is TRBV7-2, the J gene TRBJ2-1; 7 bases align to TRBD2. The CDR3 runs to 15 residues. V shed 3 bases and J 3 bases; nucleotides not matched to a gene: 5. The germline V gene encodes CDR1 SGHTA and CDR2 FQGNSA. CDR3 loop: CASSFRRELYNEQFF. CDR3 in DNA: TGTGCCAGCAGCTTTAGGCGGGAGCTCTACAATGAGCAGTTCTTC.

J is TRBJ1-5 and V is TRBV20-1, with D perhaps TRBD1 (5 bases). CDR1 and CDR2 from the germline V gene are DFQATT and SNEGSKA (reference sequence). Trimming left V 5 bases short and J 6 bases short, with 14 bases between. This CDR3 contains 13 residues. CDR3 in amino acids: CSAGGVRGQPQHF. CDR3 nucleotides: TGCAGTGCTGGAGGGGTGAGGGGTCAGCCCCAGCATTTT.

This clonotype was recorded a few times. This sequence joins TRBV20-1 and TRBJ1-5; 8 bases line up with TRBD1. The junction had 4 bases not matched to a gene; V was cut back by 4 bases and J by 5 bases. Germline lookup yields CDR1 DFQATT and CDR2 SNEGSKA (reference sequence). The CDR3 length is 13 residues. CDR3 nucleotide sequence: TGCAGTGCTATCGGGACAGGCGATCAGCCCCAGCATTTT. Translated, it gives CSAIGTGDQPQHF.

This clonotype was counted a single time. The V and J genes are TRBV11-2 and TRBJ2-3, with D perhaps TRBD2 (5 bases). In germline, CDR1 is SGHAT, CDR2 FQNNGV. V was trimmed by 8 bases and J by 0 bases, leaving 12 bases between them. The CDR3 totals 14 residues. The CDR3 sequence is CASGGLISTDTQYF. The DNA of the CDR3 is TGTGCCAGCGGTGGACTCATAAGCACAGATACGCAGTATTTT.

This sequence joins TRBV28 and TRBJ1-6; TRBD1 matches 11 bases. With 5 bases clipped from V and 9 bases from J, the junction kept 24 bases outside the gene matches. Germline assignment: CDR1 MDHEN and CDR2 SYDVKM. This CDR3 region has 21 residues. CDR3 residues: CASSPYPRTGGLGDIISPLHF. DNA for the CDR3: TGTGCCAGCAGTCCCTACCCCCGGACAGGGGGCTTAGGGGATATTATTTCACCCCTCCACTTT.

This chain connects TRBV18 to TRBJ2-7, with D perhaps TRBD2 (5 bases). This CDR3 region has 12 residues. Germline CDR1 reads KGHSH; CDR2 reads LQKENI. Trimming left V 10 bases short and J 5 bases short, with 15 bases between. The CDR3 sequence: CATGVNLDEQYF. CDR3 bases: TGTGCCACCGGGGTGAATTTGGACGAGCAGTACTTC. Based on the CDR3 plus reference TRBV18 and TRBJ2-7, the full variable domain is NAGVMQNPRHLVRRRGQEARLRCSPMKGHSHVYWYRQLPEEGLKFMVYLQKENIIDESGMPKERFSAEFPKEGPSILRIQQVVRGDSAAYFCATGVNLDEQYFGPGTRLTVT.

The CDR3 loop reads CASSDGGNQPQHF. In DNA, the CDR3 is TGTGCCAGCAGTGATGGCGGCAATCAGCCCCAGCATTTT. V and J are TRBV2 and TRBJ1-5; D uncertain. Germline CDR1 is SNHLY and CDR2 is FYNNEI. The CDR3 contains 13 residues. The V end was cut by 3 bases, the J end by 2 bases, with 5 bases between.

In this sample, this clonotype turned up a few times. The rearrangement uses TRBV7-9 and TRBJ2-1; 7 bases are shared with TRBD2. The length of the CDR3 is 16 residues. After removal of 4 bases from V and 5 bases from J, the junction contained 11 bases not matched to a gene. Looked up from germline, CDR1 is SEHNR and CDR2 is FQNEAQ (reference sequence). The CDR3 sequence: CASSSKRGGVDNEQFF. Written as DNA, the CDR3 is TGTGCCAGCAGCTCCAAGCGGGGTGGTGTGGACAATGAGCAGTTCTTC.

The V call is TRBV7-2, the J call TRBJ2-7; D possibly matches TRBD1 or TRBD2 (5 bases each). The CDR3 sequence is 15 residues long. Trimming shortened V by 1 base and J by 2 bases, and 12 bases separated the two germline ends. Germline CDR1 is SGHTA and CDR2 is FQGNSA. CDR3 DNA: TGTGCCAGCAGCTTAGAGTTGGGACCCGCCTACGAGCAGTACTTC. Protein sequence: CASSLELGPAYEQYF.

The chain carries TRBV7-2 and TRBJ2-7; D possibly corresponds to TRBD2 (5 bases). V was shortened by 1 base and J by 0 bases, with 10 bases between the two germline ends. Germline lookup yields CDR1 SGHTA and CDR2 FQGNSA. CDR3 length: 15 amino acids. The CDR3 nucleotides read TGTGCCAGCAGCTTAGAGTTTAGCGACTCCTACGAGCAGTACTTC. As protein: CASSLEFSDSYEQYF.

There are a few counts of this clonotype. The chain employs TRBV20-1 and TRBJ1-3; no reliable D call. The CDR3 runs to 16 residues. The V end lost 6 bases, the J end lost 2 bases, and 20 bases lay between the germline ends. The germline V gene encodes CDR1 DFQATT and CDR2 SNEGSKA (reference sequence). This chain's CDR3 is CSARGGLGRTGNTIYF. The CDR3 DNA is TGCAGTGCCCGCGGAGGGCTAGGGCGTACTGGAAACACCATATATTTT.

The J gene is TRBJ2-1, the V gene TRBV7-8, with 9 bases fitting TRBD1. The CDR3 has 13 residues. Germline V gives CDR1 SGHVS, CDR2 FQNEAQ. V shed 9 bases and J 5 bases; nucleotides not matched to a gene: 5. CDR3 in amino acids: CASRDRVNNEQFF. DNA for the CDR3: TGTGCCAGTAGGGACAGGGTCAACAATGAGCAGTTCTTC.

This clonotype was seen a handful of times. The chain carries TRBV12-3 or TRBV12-4 and TRBJ2-3, with 9 bases fitting TRBD2. This CDR3 is built from 16 residues. V gave up 7 bases and J gave up 4 bases; unmatched junction bases: 12. This CDR3 reads CASTPVGGGEADTQYF. The CDR3 bases are TGTGCCAGCACCCCCGTGGGCGGGGGGGAAGCAGATACGCAGTATTTT.

This clonotype was seen a few times. This sequence joins TRBV7-6 and TRBJ1-3, with D perhaps TRBD1 (5 bases). The germline V gene encodes CDR1 SGHVS and CDR2 FNYEAQ. The CDR3 totals 13 residues. With 10 bases removed from V and 3 bases from J, the gap between germline ends came to 13 bases. In nucleotides, the CDR3 is TGTGCCACCAAGGGGCTGGATGGAAACACCATATATTTT. Translating it yields CATKGLDGNTIYF.

The V gene is TRBV19, the J gene TRBJ2-5, with D perhaps matching TRBD2 (7 bases). This CDR3 has 14 amino acids. V gave up 9 bases and J gave up 2 bases, with 16 bases separating them. CDR1 is LNHDA, CDR2 SQIVND, per germline (reference sequence). The CDR3 spells CASTPGGSQETQYF. CDR3 sequence (DNA): TGTGCCAGCACCCCGGGGGGCAGTCAAGAGACCCAGTACTTC.

There are a few counts of this clonotype. This sequence joins TRBV7-2 and TRBJ2-7, with a tentative D call TRBD1 (5 bases). Germline V gives CDR1 SGHTA, CDR2 FQGNSA. The CDR3 totals 17 residues. Trimming removed 0 bases from V and 3 bases from J, with 18 bases in between. The CDR3 nucleotides are TGTGCCAGCAGCTTAGCGGCCAGGGCAGGGATTCTCTACGAGCAGTACTTC. This codes for CASSLAARAGILYEQYF.

The chain recombines TRBV20-1 with TRBJ1-1; D is unresolved. Trimming removed 0 bases from V and 3 bases from J, with 11 bases in between. This CDR3 contains 14 residues. Germline V gene sequence: CDR1 DFQATT, CDR2 SNEGSKA (reference sequence). The CDR3 sequence is CSARDLGRDTEAFF. Here the CDR3 DNA reads TGCAGTGCTAGAGATCTGGGGAGGGACACTGAAGCTTTCTTT.

By sample share, this clonotype is medium-sized. The chain couples TRBV27 to TRBJ2-1; perhaps TRBD2 as D (6 bases). Germline-derived CDR1 and CDR2 are MNHEY and SMNVEV (reference sequence). Between the trimmed V and J ends, which lost 2 bases and 4 bases, there was a span of 18 bases. CDR3 length: 17 amino acids. CDR3 sequence (DNA): TGTGCCAGCAGTTTAGGGTCTGCGGGACCCGGATACAATGAGCAGTTCTTC. This gives the protein CASSLGSAGPGYNEQFF.

The chain recombines TRBV5-4 with TRBJ1-1, with D possibly matching TRBD1 (5 bases). Germline V lookup: CDR1 SGHNT, CDR2 YYREEE (reference sequence). This CDR3 region has 12 residues. The V gene lost 4 bases and the J gene lost 4 bases, with 8 bases spanning the gap. CDR3 loop: CASSHQGTEAFF. For the CDR3, the DNA is TGTGCCAGCAGCCACCAGGGCACTGAAGCTTTCTTT. Full variable domain (remainder filled in from reference TRBV5-4 and TRBJ1-1): ETGVTQSPTHLIKTRGQQVTLRCSSQSGHNTVSWYQQALGQGPQFIFQYYREEENGRGNFPPRFSGLQFPNYSSELNVNALELDDSALYLCASSHQGTEAFFGQGTRLTVV.

This chain joins TRBV6-5 and TRBJ1-6, with TRBD1 matching 9 bases. The CDR3 has 15 amino acids. Trimming cost V 5 bases and J 9 bases; bases outside gene matches: 8. Germline values: CDR1 MNHEY, CDR2 SVGAGI. CDR3 in amino acids: CASSRKGTGSSPLHF. As DNA, the CDR3 is TGTGCCAGCAGTAGGAAGGGGACAGGGAGTTCACCCCTCCACTTT.

This clonotype appeared a single time. This chain links TRBV29-1 with TRBJ2-5; 7 nucleotides match TRBD1. The CDR3 is 12 amino acids. Germline lookup yields CDR1 SQVTM and CDR2 ANQGSEA. With V trimmed by 3 bases and J by 2 bases, 0 bases remained unmatched. This CDR3 is CSVDRGQETQYF. CDR3 in DNA: TGCAGCGTTGACAGGGGGCAAGAGACCCAGTACTTC. Full variable domain (missing parts from reference TRBV29-1 and TRBJ2-5): SAVISQKPSRDICQRGTSLTIQCQVDSQVTMMFWYRQQPGQSLTLIATANQGSEATYESGFVIDKFPISRPNLTFSTLTVSNMSPEDSSIYLCSVDRGQETQYFGPGTRLLVL.

This clonotype was found a few times. This chain uses TRBV29-1 with TRBJ2-1; tentatively, D is TRBD1 (6 bases). The germline V and J ends were trimmed by 3 bases and 5 bases, with 11 bases remaining between them. CDR3 length: 13 residues. The V gene's germline CDR1 is SQVTM and CDR2 ANQGSEA. The CDR3 nucleotides read TGCAGCGTTGAGGGCAGGACAGACAATGAGCAGTTCTTC. Amino acid sequence: CSVEGRTDNEQFF.

The table lists this clonotype with a few counts. J is TRBJ2-1 and V is TRBV7-6, with a weak D call TRBD2 (6 bases). The CDR3 totals 14 residues. The V end was cut by 7 bases, the J end by 8 bases, with 18 bases between. Germline assignment: CDR1 SGHVS and CDR2 FNYEAQ. The CDR3 is CASTPLDGGDEQFF. The DNA for the CDR3 is TGTGCCAGCACCCCCCTAGACGGAGGGGATGAGCAGTTCTTC.

This CDR3 reads CASSQDIGSGAPPFIGPKWGEQYF. The CDR3 nucleotides are TGCGCCAGCAGCCAAGATATCGGGTCCGGGGCACCTCCTTTCATAGGGCCCAAGTGGGGCGAGCAGTACTTC. The J gene is TRBJ2-7, the V gene TRBV4-1, with D perhaps given as TRBD1 or TRBD2 (5 bases each). The V gene's germline CDR1 is MGHRA and CDR2 YSYEKL. This CDR3 is built from 24 residues. Deletions cut 0 bases from V and 6 bases from J, with 42 bases between.

The chain couples TRBV10-3 to TRBJ1-1; D call uncertain. V lost 3 bases, J lost 3 bases, and 5 bases lay in between. The CDR3 runs to 12 residues. Germline lookup yields CDR1 ENHRY and CDR2 SYGVKD. The CDR3 DNA sequence: TGTGCCATCAGTGATGGATACACTGAAGCTTTCTTT. It translates to CAISDGYTEAFF.